A selection of T cell receptor beta chains follows, all from one sample in a study of T cells in Graves' hyperthyroidism and ophthalmopathy. MiXCR, run by TCRdb on the multiplex PCR reads, gives a single entry per CDR3 protein. The table records a few hundred thousand distinct CDR3 sequences, around 16% of them present only once. Sequencing input: blood. All receptors come from a woman aged 25 to 45 with Graves' hyperthyroidism. Both conserved end residues are trimmed from each CDR3.

V gene: TRBV11-2; J gene: TRBJ2-5; CDR3 protein: ASRAGGMETQY
V gene: TRBV27; J gene: TRBJ1-5; CDR3 protein: ASSFSWGNQPQH
V gene: TRBV4-3; J gene: TRBJ2-2; CDR3 protein: ASSQDLPGILGTGELF
V gene: TRBV6-5; J gene: TRBJ2-7; CDR3 protein: ASSYSHRNYEQY
V gene: TRBV12-3/TRBV12-4; J gene: TRBJ1-2; CDR3 protein: ASSFESPGDYGYT
V gene: TRBV11-2; J gene: TRBJ2-3; CDR3 protein: ASGQDLDTQY
V gene: TRBV13; J gene: TRBJ2-3; CDR3 protein: ASSTTVAPSTDTQY
V gene: TRBV3-1; J gene: TRBJ1-5; CDR3 protein: ASSQLPGPDEPQH
V gene: TRBV5-1; J gene: TRBJ2-1; CDR3 protein: ASSLGLEFYEQF
V gene: TRBV3-1; J gene: TRBJ2-7; CDR3 protein: ASSQDSYRSYEQY
V gene: TRBV24-1; J gene: TRBJ2-2; CDR3 protein: ATSGSAEGATGELF
V gene: TRBV28; J gene: TRBJ1-4; CDR3 protein: ASSLGGGGGEKLF
V gene: TRBV24-1; J gene: TRBJ2-3; CDR3 protein: ATSDRMTSGRSTQY
V gene: TRBV6-1; J gene: TRBJ2-7; CDR3 protein: ASSRGTKSSYEQY
V gene: TRBV19; J gene: TRBJ2-7; CDR3 protein: ASSTSGSTYEQY
V gene: TRBV29-1; J gene: TRBJ2-3; CDR3 protein: SVARGSADTQY
V gene: TRBV2; J gene: TRBJ2-2; CDR3 protein: ASRGLSAGELF
V gene: TRBV29-1; J gene: TRBJ2-3; CDR3 protein: SVRPSGSDTQY
V gene: TRBV4-1; J gene: TRBJ1-5; CDR3 protein: ASSQVFGSPVTQH
V gene: TRBV12-3/TRBV12-4; J gene: TRBJ2-7; CDR3 protein: ASSFTDEQY